What follows describes a single T cell receptor (beta chain). Its antigen is still unknown. Germline is not matched at one junction end, which may reflect a read error. Germline V gene data show CDR1 as SSHAT and CDR2 as FNYEAQ (reference sequence). This CDR3 has 13 amino acids. The source of the sample is a study of T cells in localized non-small cell lung cancer. Study observations and caveats: Because only a single region of the tumor was sequenced, heterogeneity remains possible. Longer overall survival accompanied higher blood T cell density. Uninvolved adjacent lung had more T cell clonality than any other tissue, topping tumor.

Libraries were prepared by immunoSEQ multiplex PCR; TCRdb keeps only in-frame clonotypes and omits some of them. The data contain approximately 63,000 clones, about 87% of them seen just once; the ten biggest clones take up approximately 22%. The chain uses TRBV7-7 and TRBJ2-5; 7 nucleotides line up with TRBD1. This TCR derives from a man between 40 and 70 years old with stage I squamous cell lung carcinoma. Sample: peripheral blood, taken before any cancer treatment. DNA for the CDR3: TGTGCTAGCAGCCCCGGGACAGCCAAGACCCAGTACTTC. It specifies CASSPGTAKTQYF. Based on the CDR3 plus reference TRBV7-7 and TRBJ2-5, the full variable domain is GAGVSQSPRYKVTKRGQDVTLRCDPISSHATLYWYQQALGQGPEFLTYFNYEAQPDKSGLPSDRFSAERPEGSISTLTIQRTEQRDSAMYRCASSPGTAKTQYFGPGTRLLVL.